This T cell receptor (beta chain) was captured by sequencing in a study of shared clonotypes between healthy human individuals. In the case of this clone: The antigen is not known.

General observations from the study: Generally, naive subsets came out with larger estimated richness than memory subsets.

CDR1 is LGHNT, CDR2 FRNRAP, per germline. Between the trimmed V and J ends, which lost 3 bases and 0 bases, there was a span of 20 bases. The CDR3 is 18 amino acids. This table comes from immunoSEQ multiplex PCR, and its TCRdb copy is limited to in-frame clones, with some not included. The table shows about 610,000 clones, with around 97% occurring only once. The receptor was isolated from a woman between 25 and 40 years old in good health. The chain is built from TRBV12-5 and TRBJ1-1; TRBD1 might be the D (6 bases). The specimen was naive CD4+ T cells sorted from blood. Noted subset: CD45RA+ positively selected. The CDR3 DNA follows: TGTGCTAGTGGTTTCCACGGGAGGGGGTTAAATATGAACACTGAAGCTTTCTTT. Protein sequence: CASGFHGRGLNMNTEAFF.